The 19 T cell receptor beta chains below come from one sample, sequenced in a study of T cell responses to AZD1222 COVID-19 vaccine. Assay used: immunoSEQ multiplex PCR; TCRdb lists only in-frame clones, some missing. This table has 100,000 to 150,000 clones, approximately 90% appearing once. The sample in question was peripheral blood, obtained 28 days after the second AZD1222 dose. The receptors derive from an adult who received the AZD1222 COVID-19 vaccine.

The rearrangement links TRBV5-1 to TRBJ1-1; 9 bases align to TRBD1. CDR1 SGHRS and CDR2 YFSETQ come from the germline V gene. V shed 3 bases, J shed 4 bases, and the junction held 4 bases outside the gene matches. This CDR3 is 14 amino acids long. In nucleotides, the CDR3 is TGCGCCAGCAGCTCCGAGGACAGGGGCACTGAAGCTTTCTTT. It codes for CASSSEDRGTEAFF.

This chain uses TRBV7-8 with TRBJ1-3; no clear D. Per the germline V gene, CDR1 is SGHVS and CDR2 is FQNEAQ. V shed 2 bases and J shed 0 bases, with 2 bases lying between them. The CDR3 is made up of 13 amino acids. The CDR3 nucleotides are TGTGCCAGCAGCTTATCCTCTGGAAACACCATATATTTT. Its protein product is CASSLSSGNTIYF.

V gene TRBV7-9 combines with J gene TRBJ1-2; tentatively, D is TRBD1 (5 bases). Germline CDR1 SEHNR, CDR2 FQNEAQ (reference sequence). This CDR3 has 14 amino acids. V dropped 4 bases and J dropped 6 bases, with 15 bases sitting between them. The CDR3 DNA reads TGTGCCAGCAGCTCTGGGCCGGACATCCATGGCTACACCTTC. Amino acid sequence: CASSSGPDIHGYTF.

The rearrangement links TRBV5-5 to TRBJ1-2, with TRBD1 matching over 7 bases. Germline CDR1 reads SGHKS; CDR2 reads YYEKEE (reference sequence). This CDR3 is 15 amino acids long. The V gene end was trimmed by 0 bases and the J gene end by 4 bases; junction bases not matched to a gene: 6. The CDR3 is CASSLAKGTAYGYTF. CDR3 coding DNA: TGTGCCAGCAGCTTGGCCAAAGGGACAGCCTATGGCTACACCTTC. Full variable domain (missing parts from reference TRBV5-5 and TRBJ1-2): DAGVTQSPTHLIKTRGQQVTLRCSPISGHKSVSWYQQVLGQGPQFIFQYYEKEERGRGNFPDRFSARQFPNYSSELNVNALLLGDSALYLCASSLAKGTAYGYTFGSGTRLTVV.

The table lists this clone with a count of one. The chain has TRBV5-1 and TRBJ2-7; D gene ambiguous. The ends were cut back, 4 bases at V and 0 bases at J, with 5 bases in the middle. Per germline, CDR1 SGHRS and CDR2 YFSETQ. The CDR3 loop spans 12 amino acids. The CDR3 coding sequence is TGCGCCAGCAGCATCAGCTCCTACGAGCAGTACTTC. This codes for CASSISSYEQYF.

The rearrangement links TRBV6-5 to TRBJ1-1; no definite D call. This CDR3 is built from 14 residues. V lost 1 base to trimming and J lost 7 bases, with 13 bases between them. Germline CDR1 MNHEY, CDR2 SVGAGI. Written as DNA, the CDR3 is TGTGCCAGCAGTTACTTGCCGGCTCAAGGTGAAGCTTTCTTT. Its translation: CASSYLPAQGEAFF.

The V call is TRBV4-2, the J call TRBJ2-3; perhaps D is TRBD1 or TRBD2 (5 bases each). Deletions cut 4 bases from V and 2 bases from J, with 16 bases between. Per the germline V gene, CDR1 is LGHNA and CDR2 is YNFKEQ. The length of the CDR3 is 16 residues. The CDR3 sequence: CASSPRGDAFTDTQYF. The CDR3 DNA reads TGTGCCAGCAGCCCCAGAGGGGATGCCTTCACAGATACGCAGTATTTT.

The genes are TRBV7-3 and TRBJ2-2; D is possibly TRBD1 (7 bases). The CDR3 length is 15 residues. Germline V gives CDR1 SGHTA, CDR2 FQGTGA. V lost 4 bases and J lost 1, with 10 bases in between. CDR3 loop: CASSSQGGNTGELFF. CDR3 DNA: TGTGCCAGCAGCTCCCAGGGGGGGAACACCGGGGAGCTGTTTTTT.

This chain links TRBV28 with TRBJ1-4; the D is unclear. V was shortened by 2 bases and J by 0 bases, with 10 bases between the two germline ends. The CDR3 is 16 amino acids. Germline loops: CDR1 MDHEN, CDR2 SYDVKM. Here the CDR3 reads CASSLTPGATNEKLFF. CDR3 nucleotide sequence: TGTGCCAGCAGTTTAACTCCGGGAGCAACTAATGAAAAACTGTTTTTT.

This clone was seen a handful of times. This rearrangement joins TRBV20-1 to TRBJ1-2, with D uncertain. V lost 5 bases and J 8 bases, leaving 6 bases between the germline ends. The length of the CDR3 is 9 residues. Germline lookup yields CDR1 DFQATT and CDR2 SNEGSKA (reference sequence). This CDR3 reads CSAPGGYTF. CDR3 sequence (DNA): TGCAGTGCTCCGGGGGGCTACACCTTC.

J is TRBJ2-1 and V is TRBV7-9, with D possibly TRBD1 on 5 matching bases. The CDR3 extends over 16 amino acids. Trimming took off 4 bases at V and 8 bases at J, with 21 bases between the two ends. Germline V gene lookup returns CDR1 SEHNR and CDR2 FQNEAQ (reference sequence). This CDR3 reads CASSSGSQGPVDEQFF. Written as DNA, the CDR3 is TGTGCCAGCAGCTCCGGGTCCCAGGGCCCAGTGGATGAGCAGTTCTTC. Full variable domain (rest looked up from reference TRBV7-9 and TRBJ2-1): DTGVSQNPRHKITKRGQNVTFRCDPISEHNRLYWYRQTLGQGPEFLTYFQNEAQLEKSRLLSDRFSAERPKGSFSTLEIQRTEQGDSAMYLCASSSGSQGPVDEQFFGPGTRLTVL.

This clone was seen only a few times. The V and J genes are TRBV7-2 and TRBJ2-5; D perhaps matches TRBD2 (5 bases). The V end was cut by 1 base, the J end by 2 bases, with 14 bases between. Germline V gene sequence: CDR1 SGHTA, CDR2 FQGNSA. The CDR3 extends over 16 amino acids. CDR3 sequence: CASSLVVRSGQETQYF. The CDR3 bases are TGTGCCAGCAGCTTAGTGGTCAGGTCGGGACAAGAGACCCAGTACTTC.

The chain is built from TRBV11-2 and TRBJ2-7; no clear D. In germline, CDR1 is SGHAT, CDR2 FQNNGV. With 0 bases removed from V and 3 bases from J, the gap between germline ends came to 9 bases. The CDR3 consists of 14 residues. DNA of the CDR3: TGTGCCAGCAGCTTAGATGTCGGCAGCTACGAGCAGTACTTC. As protein: CASSLDVGSYEQYF.

This rearrangement joins TRBV5-4 to TRBJ1-2; D uncertain. The germline gives CDR1 SGHNT, CDR2 YYREEE (reference sequence). V was cut by 0 bases and J by 7 bases, with 10 bases left in between. This CDR3 has 13 residues. The DNA of the CDR3 is TGTGCCAGCAGCTTGGGGGGAGGGTTTGGCTACACCTTC. Encoded protein: CASSLGGGFGYTF.

The rearrangement links TRBV4-1 to TRBJ2-7; D unclear. Trimming stripped 1 base from V and 1 base from J, with 5 bases between. The CDR3 is 13 amino acids. Looked up from germline, CDR1 is MGHRA and CDR2 is YSYEKL. In nucleotides, the CDR3 is TGCGCCAGCAGCCAAGGAGGATCCTACGAGCAGTACTTC. Residues: CASSQGGSYEQYF.

V and J are TRBV5-8 and TRBJ1-5; D possibly corresponds to TRBD1 (6 bases). CDR3 size: 15 residues. Trimming stripped 5 bases from V and 7 bases from J, with 19 bases between. Germline V gives CDR1 SGHTS, CDR2 YDEGEE. CDR3 in amino acids: CASSSVQGSGQPQHF. In DNA, the CDR3 is TGTGCCAGCAGTTCGGTCCAGGGGTCAGGCCAGCCCCAGCATTTT.

This clone was recorded once. The chain couples TRBV3-1 (or the pseudogene TRBV3-2) to TRBJ2-5; the match to TRBD2 covers 11 bases. This CDR3 has 16 amino acids. V lost 0 bases, J lost 2 bases, and 2 bases stayed unmatched. Per the germline V gene, CDR1 is LGHDT and CDR2 is YNNKEL (reference sequence). The chain's CDR3 is CASSQDLAGGQETQYF. The CDR3 coding sequence is TGTGCCAGCAGCCAAGATTTAGCGGGGGGGCAAGAGACCCAGTACTTC.

The gene calls are TRBV6-5 and TRBJ2-3, with 8 bases identical to TRBD2. This CDR3 is built from 13 residues. CDR1 is MNHEY, CDR2 SVGAGI, per germline. CDR3 protein: CAEQGLVTDTQYF. The CDR3 DNA reads as TGTGCAGAGCAGGGACTAGTGACAGATACGCAGTATTTT.

The CDR3 is CASSLESAGHEQYF. In DNA form, the CDR3 reads TGCGCCAGCAGCTTGGAGTCTGCAGGGCACGAGCAGTACTTC. The chain links TRBV5-1 to TRBJ2-7, with a weak D call TRBD1 (5 bases). The CDR3 sequence is 14 residues long. Germline-derived CDR1 and CDR2 are SGHRS and YFSETQ. V was pared by 0 bases and J by 5 bases, with 12 bases between.